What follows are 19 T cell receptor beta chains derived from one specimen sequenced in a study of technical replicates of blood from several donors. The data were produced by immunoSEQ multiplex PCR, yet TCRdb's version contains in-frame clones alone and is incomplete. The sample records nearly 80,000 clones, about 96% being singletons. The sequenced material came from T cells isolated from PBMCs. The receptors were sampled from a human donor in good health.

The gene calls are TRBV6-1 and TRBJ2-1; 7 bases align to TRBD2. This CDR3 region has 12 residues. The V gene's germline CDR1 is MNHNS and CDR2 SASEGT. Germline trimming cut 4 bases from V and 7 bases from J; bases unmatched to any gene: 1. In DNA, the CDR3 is TGTGCCAGCAGTGTGGGGGGGAATGAGCAGTTCTTC. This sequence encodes CASSVGGNEQFF.

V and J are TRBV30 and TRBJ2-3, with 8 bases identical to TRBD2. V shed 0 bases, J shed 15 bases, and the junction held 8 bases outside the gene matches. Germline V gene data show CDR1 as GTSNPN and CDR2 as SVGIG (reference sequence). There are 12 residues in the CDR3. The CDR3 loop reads CAWSVLGLVSYF. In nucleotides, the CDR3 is TGTGCCTGGAGTGTATTGGGACTAGTAAGTTATTTT.

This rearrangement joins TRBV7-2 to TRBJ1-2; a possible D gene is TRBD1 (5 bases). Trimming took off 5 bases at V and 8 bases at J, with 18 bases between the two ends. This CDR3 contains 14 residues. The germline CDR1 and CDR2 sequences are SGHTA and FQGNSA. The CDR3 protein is CASSHRQLENGYTF. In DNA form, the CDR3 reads TGTGCCAGCAGCCACCGACAGCTCGAGAACGGCTACACCTTC. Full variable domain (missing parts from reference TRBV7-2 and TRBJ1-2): GAGVSQSPSNKVTEKGKDVELRCDPISGHTALYWYRQSLGQGLEFLIYFQGNSAPDKSGLPSDRFSAERTGGSVSTLTIQRTQQEDSAVYLCASSHRQLENGYTFGSGTRLTVV.

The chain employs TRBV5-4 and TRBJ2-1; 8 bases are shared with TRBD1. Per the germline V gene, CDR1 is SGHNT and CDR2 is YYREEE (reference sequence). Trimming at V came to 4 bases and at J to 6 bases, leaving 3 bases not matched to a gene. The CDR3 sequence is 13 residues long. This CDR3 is CASSQDRVNEQFF. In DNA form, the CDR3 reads TGTGCCAGCAGCCAGGACAGGGTCAATGAGCAGTTCTTC.

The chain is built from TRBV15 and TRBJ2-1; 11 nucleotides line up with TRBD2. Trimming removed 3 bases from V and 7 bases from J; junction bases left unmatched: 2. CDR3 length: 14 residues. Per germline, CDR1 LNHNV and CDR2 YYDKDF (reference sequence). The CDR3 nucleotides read TGTGCCACCAGCAGGGGACTAGCGGTAAATGAGCAGTTCTTC. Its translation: CATSRGLAVNEQFF.

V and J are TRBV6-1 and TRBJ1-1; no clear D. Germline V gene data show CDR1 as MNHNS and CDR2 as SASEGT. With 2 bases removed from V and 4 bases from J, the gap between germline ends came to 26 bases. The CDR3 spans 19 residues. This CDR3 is CASSEFFRWAEGTSTEAFF. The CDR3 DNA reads TGTGCCAGCAGTGAATTTTTTCGTTGGGCAGAAGGAACCAGCACTGAAGCTTTCTTT.

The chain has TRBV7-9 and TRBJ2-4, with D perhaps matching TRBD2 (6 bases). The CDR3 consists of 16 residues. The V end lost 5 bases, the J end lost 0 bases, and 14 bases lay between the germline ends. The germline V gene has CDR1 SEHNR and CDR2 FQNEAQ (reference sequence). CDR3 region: CASSNRDSLAKNIQYF. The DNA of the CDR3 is TGTGCCAGCAGCAACCGGGACTCGCTAGCCAAAAACATTCAGTACTTC.

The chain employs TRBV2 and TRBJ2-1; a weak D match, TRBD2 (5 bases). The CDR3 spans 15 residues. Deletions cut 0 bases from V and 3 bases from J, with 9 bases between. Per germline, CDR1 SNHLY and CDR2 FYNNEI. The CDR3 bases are TGTGCCAGCAGTGAAGCCGGGAAGCTCTACAATGAGCAGTTCTTC. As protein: CASSEAGKLYNEQFF.

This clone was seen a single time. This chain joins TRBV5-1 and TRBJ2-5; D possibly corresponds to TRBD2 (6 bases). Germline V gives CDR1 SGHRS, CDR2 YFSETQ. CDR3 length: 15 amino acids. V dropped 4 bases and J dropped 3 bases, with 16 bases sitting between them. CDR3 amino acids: CASSDKRRGEETQYF. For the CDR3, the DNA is TGCGCCAGCAGCGACAAGCGGAGGGGAGAAGAGACCCAGTACTTC.

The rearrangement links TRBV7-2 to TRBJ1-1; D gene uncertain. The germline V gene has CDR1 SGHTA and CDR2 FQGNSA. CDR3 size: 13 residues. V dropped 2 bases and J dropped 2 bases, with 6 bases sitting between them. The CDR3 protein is CASSLKTNTEAFF. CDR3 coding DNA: TGTGCCAGCAGCTTAAAAACAAACACTGAAGCTTTCTTT.

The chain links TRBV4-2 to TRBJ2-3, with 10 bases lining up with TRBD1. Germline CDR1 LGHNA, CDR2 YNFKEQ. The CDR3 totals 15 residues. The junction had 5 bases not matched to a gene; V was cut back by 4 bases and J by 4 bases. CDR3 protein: CASSRWTGGSDTQYF. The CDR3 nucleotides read TGTGCCAGCAGCCGCTGGACAGGGGGGTCAGATACGCAGTATTTT.

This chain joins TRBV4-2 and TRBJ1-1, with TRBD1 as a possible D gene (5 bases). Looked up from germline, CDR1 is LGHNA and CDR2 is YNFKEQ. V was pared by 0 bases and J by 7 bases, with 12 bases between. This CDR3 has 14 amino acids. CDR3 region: CASSQDPRGGEAFF. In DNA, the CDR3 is TGTGCCAGCAGCCAAGATCCAAGGGGAGGTGAAGCTTTCTTT.

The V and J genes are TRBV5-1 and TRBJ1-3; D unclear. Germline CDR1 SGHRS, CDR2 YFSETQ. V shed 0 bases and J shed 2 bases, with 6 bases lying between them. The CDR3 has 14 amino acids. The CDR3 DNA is TGCGCCAGCAGCTTGGACCAGGCTGGAAACACCATATATTTT. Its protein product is CASSLDQAGNTIYF.

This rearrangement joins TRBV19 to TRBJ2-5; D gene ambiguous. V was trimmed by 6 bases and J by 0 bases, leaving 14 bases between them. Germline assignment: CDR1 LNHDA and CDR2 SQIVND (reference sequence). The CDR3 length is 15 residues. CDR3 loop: CASRLPSRYQETQYF. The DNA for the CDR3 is TGTGCCAGTAGACTCCCCAGCAGGTACCAAGAGACCCAGTACTTC.

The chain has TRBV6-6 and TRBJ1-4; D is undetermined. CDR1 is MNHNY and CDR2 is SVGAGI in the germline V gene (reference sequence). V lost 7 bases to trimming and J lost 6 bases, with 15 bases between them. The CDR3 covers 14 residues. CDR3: CASKERGRHEKLFF. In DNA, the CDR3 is TGTGCCAGCAAAGAGAGAGGGAGACATGAAAAACTGTTTTTT.

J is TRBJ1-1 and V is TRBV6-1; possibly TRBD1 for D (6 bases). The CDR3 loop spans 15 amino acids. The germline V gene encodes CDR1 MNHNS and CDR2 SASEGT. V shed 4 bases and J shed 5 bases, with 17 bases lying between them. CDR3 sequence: CASSARGGSETEAFF. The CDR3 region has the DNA TGTGCCAGCAGTGCCAGGGGAGGGAGTGAAACTGAAGCTTTCTTT.

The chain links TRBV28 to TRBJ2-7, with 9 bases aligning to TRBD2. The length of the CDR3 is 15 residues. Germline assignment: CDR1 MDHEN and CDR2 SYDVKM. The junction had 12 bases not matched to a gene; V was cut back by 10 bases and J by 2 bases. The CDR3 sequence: CATETQAGGTYEQYF. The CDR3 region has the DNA TGTGCCACTGAAACCCAAGCGGGAGGTACCTACGAGCAGTACTTC.

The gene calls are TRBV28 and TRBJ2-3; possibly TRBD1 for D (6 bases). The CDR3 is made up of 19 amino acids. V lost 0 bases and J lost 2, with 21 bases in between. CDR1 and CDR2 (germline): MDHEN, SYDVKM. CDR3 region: CASSLWPIQGGFFTDTQYF. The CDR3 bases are TGTGCCAGCAGTTTATGGCCAATACAAGGGGGATTTTTCACAGATACGCAGTATTTT.

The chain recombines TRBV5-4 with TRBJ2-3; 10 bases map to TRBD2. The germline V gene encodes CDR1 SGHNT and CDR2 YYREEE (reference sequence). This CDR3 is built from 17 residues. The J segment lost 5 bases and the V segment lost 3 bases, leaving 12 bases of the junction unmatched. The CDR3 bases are TGTGCCAGCAGCTCAGACGCAGCGGGAGGGCCTTTAGATACGCAGTATTTT. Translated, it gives CASSSDAAGGPLDTQYF.